This is a list of T cell receptor beta chains from one sample in a study of post-analysis software for immune sequencing data. TCRdb ran MiXCR on the PCR reads and lists one entry per CDR3 protein. The sample has approximately 460,000 distinct CDR3 sequences; 45% are singletons. The sequenced material came from blood. Source of these receptors: a girl aged 5-17 years with multiple sclerosis. CDR3s include the opening cysteine and the closing phenylalanine or tryptophan. The D gene is left open where the match is weak. Only some rows state a clone size, as once, few, many or a class for expanded clones.

D gene | clone size | J gene | CDR3 length | V gene | CDR3 protein | CDR3 DNA
TRBD2 | . | TRBJ2-3 | 15 | TRBV20-1 | CSALETSGRADTQYF | TGCAGTGCCCTCGAGACTAGCGGGAGGGCAGATACGCAGTATTTT
. | . | TRBJ2-5 | 12 | TRBV20-1 | CSARTPSGEQYF | TGCAGTGCTAGGACCCCGTCTGGGGAGCAGTACTTC
. | few | TRBJ1-1 | 14 | TRBV9 | CASSVGPGNTEAFF | TGTGCCAGCAGCGTCGGACCTGGCAACACTGAAGCTTTCTTT
. | . | TRBJ1-4 | 13 | TRBV14 | CASSHGRSEKLFF | TGTGCCAGCAGCCACGGGCGGAGTGAAAAACTGTTTTTT
. | once | TRBJ2-3 | 13 | TRBV5-1 | CASSFDSGDTQYF | TGCGCCAGCAGCTTCGACTCGGGGGATACGCAGTATTTT
. | . | TRBJ2-2 | 14 | TRBV5-8 | CASSLSRGTGELFF | TGTGCCAGCAGCTTGAGTAGGGGTACCGGGGAGCTGTTTTTT
. | few | TRBJ2-7 | 14 | TRBV29-1 | CSVRSGPRSYEQYF | TGCAGCGTCAGATCCGGGCCCCGCTCCTACGAGCAGTACTTC
TRBD2 | . | TRBJ2-7 | 17 | TRBV11-3 | CASSLGGLAGGVYEQYF | TGTGCCAGCAGCTTAGGTGGACTAGCGGGAGGGGTCTATGAGCAGTACTTC
. | . | TRBJ2-5 | 11 | TRBV7-9 | CASTRAETQYF | TGTGCCAGCACCCGAGCGGAGACCCAGTACTTC
. | once | TRBJ1-2 | 12 | TRBV2 | CASSEDRGRYTF | TGTGCCAGCAGTGAAGACCGGGGTCGCTACACCTTC
. | . | TRBJ2-6 | 14 | TRBV29-1 | CSVDSNSGANVLTF | TGCAGCGTCGACAGTAACTCTGGGGCCAACGTCCTGACTTTC
. | few | TRBJ2-1 | 13 | TRBV20-1 | CSAAGTVYNEQFF | TGCAGTGCTGCCGGGACCGTATACAATGAGCAGTTCTTC